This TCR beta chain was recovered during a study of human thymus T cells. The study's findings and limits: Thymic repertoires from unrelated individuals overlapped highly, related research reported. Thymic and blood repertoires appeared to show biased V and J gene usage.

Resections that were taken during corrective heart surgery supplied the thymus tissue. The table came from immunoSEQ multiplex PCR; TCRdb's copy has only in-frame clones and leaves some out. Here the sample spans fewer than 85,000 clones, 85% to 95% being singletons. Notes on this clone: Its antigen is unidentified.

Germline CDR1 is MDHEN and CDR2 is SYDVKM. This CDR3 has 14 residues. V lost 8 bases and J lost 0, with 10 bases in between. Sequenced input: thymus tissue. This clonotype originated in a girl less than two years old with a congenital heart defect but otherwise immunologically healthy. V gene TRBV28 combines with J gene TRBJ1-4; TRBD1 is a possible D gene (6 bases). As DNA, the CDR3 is TGTGCCAGCGGAAGACAGGCAACTAATGAAAAACTGTTTTTT. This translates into CASGRQATNEKLFF.